This T cell receptor beta chain was sequenced during a study of blood T cell repertoires in COVID-19. At the level of the study: Sample material is recorded as cDNA or gDNA derived from T cells, B-cell-depleted T cells, or PBMCs.

Using immunoSEQ multiplex PCR, the repertoire was profiled, and TCRdb retains in-frame clones only, with some absent. The sample carries more than 300,000 clones, 80% to 90% recorded once. The CDR3 extends over 14 amino acids. The ends were cut back, 3 bases at V and 0 bases at J, with 8 bases in the middle. CDR1 and CDR2 from the germline V gene are SGHTA and FQGNSA. The clonotype comes from a woman aged 30 to 39 with COVID-19, enrolled during active disease. The J gene is TRBJ2-5, the V gene TRBV7-2; tentatively, D is TRBD1 (6 bases). Sequencing was carried out using peripheral blood. The CDR3 DNA is TGTGCCAGCAGCTTCCAGGGGTACCAAGAGACCCAGTACTTC. Amino acid sequence: CASSFQGYQETQYF. The full variable domain, with the rest looked up from reference TRBV7-2 and TRBJ2-5, is GAGVSQSPSNKVTEKGKDVELRCDPISGHTALYWYRQSLGQGLEFLIYFQGNSAPDKSGLPSDRFSAERTGGSVSTLTIQRTQQEDSAVYLCASSFQGYQETQYFGPGTRLLVL.